This TCR beta chain comes out of a study of blood T cell repertoires in COVID-19. Study-level background: Whether acute or convalescent, the COVID-19 samples came from the United States, Italy and Spain. PBMCs, B-cell-depleted T cells, or T cells were the source of the cDNA or gDNA that made up the material.

Some clones are missing from TCRdb's copy, which holds only in-frame ones; the method was immunoSEQ multiplex PCR. Among hundreds of thousands of clones listed, 90% were seen once. The participants were between about 18 and 90 years old and came from roughly 25 US areas. Two negative PCRs, clearance, or symptom resolution were required of recovered Cohort 3 donors. V lost 4 bases and J lost 5; bases outside the gene matches: 10. This CDR3 is 16 amino acids long. From germline, CDR1 is SGDLS and CDR2 YYNGEE. The sequenced sample was PBMCs or T cells enriched from blood (not recorded which). The TCR sequence derives from a man aged 60 to 69 who had recovered from COVID-19. The chain has TRBV9 and TRBJ2-3, with 10 positions matching TRBD2. The CDR3 DNA follows: TGTGCCAGCAGCAACCAGCGGGGGGGCCGTGGAGATACGCAGTATTTT. It encodes CASSNQRGGRGDTQYF.